These 27 T cell receptor beta chains originate from one sample sequenced in a study of blood T cells in healthy people across ages (dated by TCRdb to between 2014 and 2017). Libraries came from 5' RACE. TCRdb lists the instrument as Illumina HiSeq 2500. A second PCR of roughly 6 to 12 cycles was run with a J-beta primer mix and a sample-barcoded 5' primer. TCRdb reanalyzed the raw reads on its own, using fastp at Q25 for trimming and MiXCR for clone calling, and kept in-frame beta chains. A single entry per CDR3 protein holds the most common genes and DNA from its merged rows. The sample table lists approximately 1.5 million distinct CDR3 sequences, approximately 39% of them with a count of one. Less than 5% of the sample rests with the top ten. The sequenced sample consisted of blood. The receptors derive from a woman under 30 in good health.

V gene TRBV20-1 combines with J gene TRBJ1-1, with 7 bases aligning to TRBD1. Germline CDR1 reads DFQATT; CDR2 reads SNEGSKA (reference sequence). CDR3 length: 15 amino acids. Trimming took 0 bases from V and 2 from J; bases not matched to a gene: 6. The CDR3 DNA reads TGCAGTGCTAGAGATAGGAACAGGGGTAACACTGAAGCTTTCTTT. Translating gives CSARDRNRGNTEAFF.

This clonotype was detected only a few times. The chain joins TRBV11-2 to TRBJ1-4, with D tentatively TRBD1 (6 bases). V lost 5 bases to trimming and J lost 7 bases, with 14 bases between them. Per the germline V gene, CDR1 is SGHAT and CDR2 is FQNNGV. This CDR3 region has 14 residues. Written as DNA, the CDR3 is TGTGCCAGCAGCGCCGGGGGCCATACTGAAAAACTGTTTTTT. It is translated as CASSAGGHTEKLFF.

The chain joins TRBV9 to TRBJ2-1; 7 bases line up with TRBD1. V was pared by 4 bases and J by 4 bases, with 14 bases of the junction left unmatched. The germline gives CDR1 SGDLS, CDR2 YYNGEE. The CDR3 runs to 17 residues. CDR3 in amino acids: CASSTCQGVTSYNEQFF. As DNA, the CDR3 is TGTGCCAGCAGCACTTGTCAGGGGGTGACGTCTTACAATGAGCAGTTCTTC. The entire variable domain, with the rest obtained from reference TRBV9 and TRBJ2-1, is as follows: DSGVTQTPKHLITATGQRVTLRCSPRSGDLSVYWYQQSLDQGLQFLIQYYNGEERAKGNILERFSAQQFPDLHSELNLSSLELGDSALYFCASSTCQGVTSYNEQFFGPGTRLTVL.

The chain employs TRBV12-3 or TRBV12-4 and TRBJ1-5, with a weak D call TRBD1 (5 bases). V gave up 3 bases and J gave up 12 bases, with 12 bases separating them. The CDR3 sequence is 12 residues long. CDR3: CASSLGRWSQHF. The CDR3 region has the DNA TGTGCCAGCAGTTTGGGGCGGTGGAGCCAGCATTTT.

The J gene is TRBJ1-4, the V gene TRBV20-1; maybe TRBD1 (6 bases). CDR1 and CDR2 (germline): DFQATT, SNEGSKA (reference sequence). The CDR3 runs 16 residues. V lost 0 bases and J lost 6, with 17 bases in between. CDR3 sequence: CSARDRRGPVDEKLFF. In nucleotides, the CDR3 is TGCAGTGCTAGAGATCGGCGGGGGCCCGTTGATGAAAAACTGTTTTTT.

The sample holds a few counts of this clonotype. V is TRBV11-2 and J is TRBJ1-2; 8 nucleotides agree with TRBD1. The germline V gene has CDR1 SGHAT and CDR2 FQNNGV. V was clipped by 6 bases and J by 5 bases; unmatched bases: 11. CDR3 length: 15 residues. The CDR3 bases are TGTGCCAGCAGGGCTCCGAGGGACAGGTCTTATGGCTACACCTTC. Translated: CASRAPRDRSYGYTF. The full variable domain, rest sourced from reference TRBV11-2 and TRBJ1-2, is EAGVAQSPRYKIIEKRQSVAFWCNPISGHATLYWYQQILGQGPKLLIQFQNNGVVDDSQLPKDRFSAERLKGVDSTLKIQPAKLEDSAVYLCASRAPRDRSYGYTFGSGTRLTVV.

The chain couples TRBV6-5 to TRBJ1-2; 8 nucleotides line up with TRBD1. Germline trimming cut 2 bases from V and 3 bases from J; bases unmatched to any gene: 5. Germline V CDR1 and CDR2: MNHEY, SVGAGI. The CDR3 contains 15 residues. The CDR3 nucleotides read TGTGCCAGCAGTTACCGCGGACAGGGCTACTATGGCTACACCTTC. Translating it yields CASSYRGQGYYGYTF.

This clonotype has only a few counts. The gene calls are TRBV6-2 or TRBV6-3 and TRBJ2-3; the D call may be TRBD1 or TRBD2 (5 bases each). CDR1 and CDR2 (germline): MNHEY, SVGEGT. The germline V and J ends were trimmed by 6 bases and 0 bases, with 13 bases remaining between them. The CDR3 contains 15 residues. CDR3 amino acids: CASRPRGMSTDTQYF. The CDR3 bases are TGTGCCAGCAGGCCCCGGGGCATGAGCACAGATACGCAGTATTTT.

J is TRBJ1-1 and V is TRBV6-2 or TRBV6-3; D is unclear. The CDR3 consists of 13 residues. Germline V gene sequence: CDR1 MNHEY, CDR2 SVGEGT. The V end was cut by 7 bases, the J end by 2 bases, with 11 bases between. The CDR3: CASILNTNTEAFF. In nucleotides, the CDR3 is TGTGCCAGCATCCTCAATACAAACACTGAAGCTTTCTTT.

This clonotype turned up a few times. This clone may be a read error of a much larger clone one base away. The chain combines TRBV3-1 with TRBJ2-7; D possibly matches TRBD1 or TRBD2 (5 bases each). The germline gives CDR1 LGHDT, CDR2 YNNKEL (reference sequence). The ends were cut back, 4 bases at V and 5 bases at J, with 6 bases in the middle. The CDR3 spans 11 residues. The CDR3 protein is CASSRDDEQYF. The CDR3 DNA reads TGTGCCAGCAGCCGGGACGACGAGCAGTACTTC.

The chain joins TRBV10-3 to TRBJ2-7; 8 nucleotides line up with TRBD2. The DNA end lines up better with TRBJ2-5; the J call may be wrong. Germline CDR1 and CDR2: ENHRY and SYGVKD. The CDR3 covers 13 residues. This CDR3 is CAISAGLGETQYF. In DNA form, the CDR3 reads TGTGCCATCAGTGCGGGACTAGGGGAGACCCAGTACTTC.

The chain joins TRBV7-9 to TRBJ2-1, with 7 bases fitting TRBD2. V was clipped by 4 bases and J by 4 bases; unmatched bases: 7. This CDR3 has 15 residues. CDR1 and CDR2 (germline): SEHNR, FQNEAQ (reference sequence). CDR3 nucleotides: TGTGCCAGCAGCTCCGGGGCTAGCGGATACAATGAGCAGTTCTTC. It encodes CASSSGASGYNEQFF.

This clonotype occurred a few times. In DNA, the CDR3 is TGTGCCACCAGTGATTCCTCGGGGCTAGCCACCTACAATGAGCAGTTCTTC. It codes for CATSDSSGLATYNEQFF. This chain joins TRBV24-1 and TRBJ2-1; D assignment may be TRBD1 or TRBD2 (5 bases each). The CDR3 spans 17 residues. V gave up 2 bases and J gave up 2 bases, with 15 bases separating them. The germline V gene has CDR1 KGHDR and CDR2 SFDVKD.

V usage is TRBV25-1 and J usage is TRBJ2-7; possible D gene TRBD2, 5 bases. In germline, CDR1 is MGHDK, CDR2 SYGVNS. V gave up 1 base and J gave up 7 bases, with 11 bases separating them. The CDR3 consists of 13 residues. The chain's CDR3 is CASSELRRSEQYF. CDR3 coding DNA: TGTGCCAGCAGTGAATTACGGAGGAGTGAGCAGTACTTC.

The chain couples TRBV6-2 or TRBV6-3 to TRBJ2-1; perhaps TRBD2 as D (6 bases). This CDR3 spans 19 amino acids. With 2 bases removed from V and 1 base from J, the gap between germline ends came to 21 bases. Germline-derived CDR1 and CDR2 are MNHEY and SVGEGT. In DNA, the CDR3 is TGTGCCAGCAGTTACCCGCCCGGATCTGGGACTGCGTCCTACAATGAGCAGTTCTTC. The encoded protein is CASSYPPGSGTASYNEQFF.

The gene calls are TRBV7-9 and TRBJ1-2; 9 bases map to TRBD1. CDR1 and CDR2 from the germline V gene are SEHNR and FQNEAQ (reference sequence). The ends lost 5 bases at V and 3 bases at J; junction bases unmatched: 7. The CDR3 consists of 15 residues. Here the CDR3 DNA reads TGTGCCAGCAGCGGGGGGGGACAGGGATACTATGGCTACACCTTC. It specifies CASSGGGQGYYGYTF.

Concerning this clonotype: Its ends do not fully match the called genes, so a read error is possible. The chain links TRBV7-9 to TRBJ1-2; D is undetermined. There are 14 residues in the CDR3. Germline CDR1 SEHNR, CDR2 FQNEAQ (reference sequence). CDR3 sequence: CASTLGFANYVYTF. DNA of the CDR3: TGTGCCAGCACCCTGGGGTTCGCAAACTATGTCTACACCTTC.

V and J are TRBV3-1 and TRBJ2-1; D perhaps matches TRBD2 (6 bases). CDR1 and CDR2 from the germline V gene are LGHDT and YNNKEL (reference sequence). CDR3 size: 15 residues. V lost 5 bases, J lost 9 bases, and 20 bases lay in between. For the CDR3, the DNA is TGTGCCAGCAGCACTTACCGGACGGTGGAGGGTGAGCAGTTCTTC. Protein product: CASSTYRTVEGEQFF.

The rearrangement links TRBV12-5 to TRBJ2-7; D gene ambiguous. This CDR3 comprises 14 residues. CDR1 LGHNT and CDR2 FRNRAP come from the germline V gene. V lost 4 bases and J lost 7, with 17 bases in between. Here the CDR3 DNA reads TGTGCTAGTGGTTATGGTACCGTTGGCGATGAGCAGTACTTC. Translation gives CASGYGTVGDEQYF.

The chain combines TRBV12-3 or TRBV12-4 with TRBJ2-5; TRBD1 matches 10 bases. CDR3 length: 13 amino acids. The CDR3 nucleotides are TGTGCTAACCGGGACAGGGGATCAGAGACCCAGTACTTC. Its translation: CANRDRGSETQYF.

This clonotype was observed a handful of times. V is TRBV10-3 and J is TRBJ2-3, with TRBD1 as a possible D gene (5 bases). The CDR3 extends over 15 amino acids. Germline-derived CDR1 and CDR2 are ENHRY and SYGVKD. Trimming pared 4 bases from V and 0 bases from J, leaving 11 bases between. The CDR3 coding sequence is TGTGCCATCAGTGCGGACACCGCTAGCACAGATACGCAGTATTTT. This gives the protein CAISADTASTDTQYF.

This clonotype was seen a handful of times. The genes are TRBV29-1 and TRBJ1-1; the match to TRBD1 covers 8 bases. Trimming cost V 1 base and J 5 bases; bases outside gene matches: 6. Germline lookup yields CDR1 SQVTM and CDR2 ANQGSEA. The CDR3 spans 14 residues. Here the CDR3 reads CSVEVQGAWTEAFF. DNA for the CDR3: TGCAGCGTTGAAGTCCAGGGGGCATGGACTGAAGCTTTCTTT.

This chain uses TRBV6-2 or TRBV6-3 with TRBJ1-5; D gene uncertain. The CDR3 is made up of 12 amino acids. Germline V gene sequence: CDR1 MNHEY, CDR2 SVGEGT. Trimming removed 6 bases from V and 9 bases from J, with 12 bases in between. CDR3 residues: CASRPPFGPQHF. DNA for the CDR3: TGTGCCAGCAGACCCCCATTCGGGCCCCAGCATTTT.

This clonotype was observed a few times. The V and J genes are TRBV5-4 and TRBJ2-5, with 11 bases identical to TRBD2. Trimming removed 4 bases from V and 5 bases from J; junction bases left unmatched: 10. CDR1 and CDR2 (germline): SGHNT, YYREEE (reference sequence). The CDR3 is 16 amino acids. CDR3: CASSRRLAGIVETQYF. In DNA form, the CDR3 reads TGTGCCAGCAGCCGAAGACTAGCGGGAATCGTCGAGACCCAGTACTTC.

This clonotype came up a few times. The V gene is TRBV20-1, the J gene TRBJ2-5, with 12 bases matching TRBD2. V was clipped by 2 bases and J by 5 bases; unmatched bases: 18. The CDR3 consists of 19 residues. Germline-derived CDR1 and CDR2 are DFQATT and SNEGSKA (reference sequence). CDR3 bases: TGCAGTGCTAGACTTCTTTTTGGGACTAGCGGGTTAGAGCGGGAGACCCAGTACTTC. Translation: CSARLLFGTSGLERETQYF.

This clonotype was seen only a few times. The rearrangement uses TRBV9 and TRBJ1-1; 10 bases match TRBD1. This CDR3 is 16 amino acids long. CDR1 is SGDLS and CDR2 is YYNGEE in the germline V gene. The junction had 6 bases not matched to a gene; V was cut back by 3 bases and J by 1 base. CDR3 loop: CASSAPTGGPNTEAFF. CDR3 DNA sequence: TGTGCCAGCAGCGCCCCGACAGGGGGCCCGAACACTGAAGCTTTCTTT.

On this clonotype itself: Compared with germline, one end of the junction differs, possibly owing to a read error. The J gene is TRBJ2-7, the V gene TRBV6-5; 7 bases agree with TRBD1. The germline gives CDR1 MNHEY, CDR2 SVGAGI. The CDR3 totals 16 residues. CDR3 coding DNA: TGTGCCAGCAGACAGGTCGGGACAGAATTCTCCGACGAGCAGTACTTC. Residues: CASRQVGTEFSDEQYF.